The clone carrying this T cell receptor (beta chain) was seen ten or more times. The TCR beta CDR3 regions underwent amplification using RNA transcripts as the source. The study used the HTBI primer set for a first-round RT-PCR of the TCR CDR3. MiXCR, applied by TCRdb to the multiplex PCR reads, yields one record per CDR3 protein. The sample gives fewer than 200,000 distinct CDR3 sequences, approximately 15% of which show up once; 25% to 30% is in the top ten. These data belong to a study of T cells in Graves' hyperthyroidism and ophthalmopathy. Patients were excluded for uncontrolled infection, other autoimmune disease, pregnancy or lactation. The clonotype was recovered from a woman aged 45-65 years with Graves' hyperthyroidism. Sequences were obtained from blood.

CDR3 residues: CASSAVGRTMNTEAFF. The CDR3 DNA reads as TGTGCCAGCAGCGCCGTCGGACGTACGATGAACACTGAAGCTTTCTTT. V is TRBV7-9 and J is TRBJ1-1, with D uncertain. CDR3 length equals 16 residues. Germline V CDR1 and CDR2: SEHNR, FQNEAQ (reference sequence). Trimming left V 5 bases short and J 0 bases short, with 16 bases between. The entire variable domain, with the rest obtained from reference TRBV7-9 and TRBJ1-1, is as follows: DTGVSQNPRHKITKRGQNVTFRCDPISEHNRLYWYRQTLGQGPEFLTYFQNEAQLEKSRLLSDRFSAERPKGSFSTLEIQRTEQGDSAMYLCASSAVGRTMNTEAFFGQGTRLTVV.